This TCR beta chain was captured by sequencing in a study of metastatic and nonmetastatic thyroid tumors (TCRdb year 2020). A note on the overall study: For patients with malignant and with benign thyroid disease, the researchers compared repertoires between peripheral blood samples and tumor or nodule tissue samples. Paper-wide results and their limitations: In both blood and tumor samples, malignant tumors were reported to have significantly higher TCR beta diversity than benign nodules.

Trimmed from V: 0 bases; trimmed from J: 3 bases; junction bases lacking a gene match: 3. The CDR3 holds 16 amino acids from the cysteine to the phenylalanine. The entry retains the CDR3 DNA only, 48 bases that are in frame from base 1. The germline V gene (reference sequence) specifies DFQATT as CDR1 and SNEGSKA as CDR2. A few counts support this clone. Which antigen it targets is not known. The record has no base qualities; no much larger clone is one base away. Before undergoing thyroid surgery, none of the patients had been given any kind of treatment. The study retrospectively analysed patient clinical samples collected from the early 2010s to the late 2010s using T-cell receptor beta sequencing. The library was prepared using PCR. For sequencing, an Illumina HiSeq 4000 was employed. High-throughput sequencing was used to profile the TCR beta-chain CDR3 region of every patient. On the authors' methods: CDR3 differences across clinicopathological groups were used to build a classifier for discriminating distant-metastatic papillary thyroid cancer patients. The Shannon index was used to assess repertoire diversity, and the Morisita-Horn index was used to assess tumor-blood repertoire similarity. Using fastp trimming at Q25 and MiXCR clonotype assembly, TCRdb reanalyzed the public sequencing data and kept in-frame beta chains. The authors' filters were not applied to this entry. For this sample the table gives over 50,000 clones, of which 25% to 30% were detected only once. Roughly 15% of the sample comes from the top ten.

Sequencing was performed on blood. The chain was built from TRBV20-1 and TRBJ2-2, and TRBD1 matches 11 of the central bases. The receptor comes from a female donor with papillary thyroid cancer or a benign thyroid nodule (not recorded which). Some clones in this sample may be carry-over from other donors' samples. The CDR3 region has the sequence CSAREPGQGDTGELFF. The bases are TGCAGTGCTAGAGAACCGGGACAGGGGGACACCGGGGAGCTGTTTTTT.